This T cell receptor beta chain was found in a study of PD-L1 blockade in urothelial cancer. Study information: Blood underwent analysis 3 weeks (second dose) and 6 weeks after treatment began. Blood-derived samples held a median around 140,000 T cells. Overall study results and limits: Durable-benefit patients showed greater tumor-associated blood clone expansion at 3 weeks.

This clone appeared once. Its target is unknown. V was clipped by 0 bases and J by 4 bases; unmatched bases: 4. Germline V gene sequence: CDR1 MGHRA, CDR2 YSYEKL. The CDR3 runs to 16 residues. This table comes from immunoSEQ multiplex PCR, and its TCRdb copy is limited to in-frame clones, with some not included. Of roughly 63,000 clones listed, 80% to 85% are singletons. Time point: pretreatment peripheral blood. Between 1 and 8 samples, pretreatment and on-treatment, were given by each patient. The sample in question was PBMCs, obtained around atezolizumab (anti-PD-L1) treatment. The TCR originated in a man aged 70 or older with urothelial cancer. The J gene is TRBJ2-3, the V gene TRBV4-1, with 10 positions matching TRBD1. Here the CDR3 reads CASSQDGQGVADTQYF. The CDR3 bases are TGCGCCAGCAGCCAAGATGGACAGGGGGTGGCAGATACGCAGTATTTT.